This is a list of T cell receptor beta chains from one sample in a study of blood T cell repertoires in COVID-19. Assay used: immunoSEQ multiplex PCR; TCRdb lists only in-frame clones, some missing. The sample consists of approximately 200,000 clones, around 85% of them appearing once. The source material was peripheral blood. The receptors originated from a person aged 70 to 85 with COVID-19, enrolled during active disease. The CDR3 runs from the conserved cysteine through the conserved F or W. The D gene is left open where the match is weak. The size of a clone is reported for some rows only, either as once, few or many, or as a class for expanded clones.

d_gene	v_gene	abundance	j_gene	CDR3aa	CDR3nt
TRBD2	TRBV6-2/TRBV6-3	.	TRBJ2-1	CASSYSSSSGLLYNEQFF	TGTGCCAGCAGTTACTCGAGCTCTAGCGGGCTCCTGTACAATGAGCAGTTCTTC
.	TRBV6-4	.	TRBJ2-1	CASSDSPAVGYNEQFF	TGTGCCAGCAGTGACTCTCCAGCGGTAGGATACAATGAGCAGTTCTTC
.	TRBV4-1	.	TRBJ1-5	CASSQSDQGGAQHF	TGCGCCAGCAGCCAATCCGACCAAGGGGGGGCCCAGCATTTT
.	TRBV6-5	.	TRBJ1-2	CASSYEDNGYTF	TGTGCCAGCAGTTACGAGGACAATGGCTACACCTTC
TRBD1	TRBV28	.	TRBJ1-2	CASSQAGTGGHYGYTF	TGTGCCAGCAGTCAGGCCGGGACAGGGGGTCATTATGGCTACACCTTC
TRBD2	TRBV7-9	.	TRBJ2-5	CASSYGLAGEGETQYF	TGTGCCAGCAGCTACGGACTAGCGGGAGAGGGTGAGACCCAGTACTTC
TRBD1	TRBV18	.	TRBJ2-7	CASSPYRQGYEQYF	TGTGCCAGCTCACCATATCGACAGGGGTACGAGCAGTACTTC
.	TRBV11-3	.	TRBJ2-1	CASSSLAGALYNEQFF	TGTGCCAGCAGCTCCCTGGCGGGGGCCCTATACAATGAGCAGTTCTTC
TRBD1	TRBV9	.	TRBJ2-1	CASSAGQGATPFF	TGTGCCAGCAGCGCGGGACAGGGGGCCACGCCGTTCTTC
TRBD2	TRBV15	.	TRBJ2-3	CATSSLRLAGITDTQYF	TGTGCCACCAGCAGCCTCAGACTAGCGGGCATCACAGATACGCAGTATTTT
TRBD1	TRBV19	.	TRBJ1-5	CASRREDRGFGQPQHF	TGTGCCAGTAGAAGGGAGGACAGGGGCTTTGGACAGCCCCAGCATTTT
.	TRBV7-7	.	TRBJ2-5	CASSLDIQPQETQYF	TGTGCCAGCAGCTTAGACATCCAACCCCAAGAGACCCAGTACTTC
TRBD1	TRBV27	.	TRBJ1-4	CASSLSTGEDEKLFF	TGTGCCAGCAGTTTATCGACAGGGGAGGATGAAAAACTGTTTTTT
.	TRBV2	.	TRBJ1-1	CASSLNRAVNTEAFF	TGTGCCAGCAGCCTCAACAGGGCCGTGAACACTGAAGCTTTCTTT
TRBD2	TRBV6-2/TRBV6-3	.	TRBJ2-3	CASSYSPAGQNTDTQYF	TGTGCCAGCAGTTACTCCCCAGCGGGGCAAAACACAGATACGCAGTATTTT
TRBD1	TRBV4-1	.	TRBJ1-5	CASSQTRTGAGSQPQHF	TGCGCCAGCAGCCAAACTAGGACAGGGGCAGGAAGTCAGCCCCAGCATTTT
.	TRBV5-4	once	TRBJ1-3	CASSFGGENTIYF	TGTGCCAGCAGCTTCGGGGGGGAAAACACCATATATTTT
.	TRBV6-5	.	TRBJ1-6	CASSRSSYNSPLHF	TGTGCCAGCAGCAGAAGCTCCTATAATTCACCCCTCCACTTT
.	TRBV7-2	.	TRBJ1-4	CASSLGAGSKLFF	TGTGCCAGCAGCTTAGGGGCAGGGTCAAAACTGTTTTTT
TRBD1	TRBV2	.	TRBJ2-1	CASSVDRAVGNEQFF	TGTGCCAGCAGTGTAGACAGGGCGGTGGGCAATGAGCAGTTCTTC
.	TRBV19	.	TRBJ1-5	CASSRATWGGDQPQHF	TGTGCCAGTAGTAGGGCGACCTGGGGGGGGGATCAGCCCCAGCATTTT
TRBD1	TRBV7-2	.	TRBJ2-5	CASSLNRGGETQYF	TGTGCCAGCAGCTTAAACAGGGGCGGGGAGACCCAGTACTTC
.	TRBV6-5	many	TRBJ1-1	CASKTDGAGPTEAFF	TGTGCCAGCAAGACCGATGGGGCAGGTCCCACTGAAGCTTTCTTT
TRBD2	TRBV28	.	TRBJ2-1	CASGTSGYNEQFF	TGTGCCAGCGGGACTAGCGGGTACAATGAGCAGTTCTTC
.	TRBV6-2/TRBV6-3	.	TRBJ1-4	CASSYVGGIGEKLFF	TGTGCCAGCAGTTACGTGGGCGGGATAGGAGAAAAACTGTTTTTT
TRBD2	TRBV27	.	TRBJ2-3	CASSLGLAGSDTQYF	TGTGCCAGCAGTCTGGGACTAGCTGGCTCAGATACGCAGTATTTT
.	TRBV6-5	.	TRBJ1-5	CASSYAAASNQPQHF	TGTGCCAGCAGTTACGCGGCAGCGAGCAATCAGCCCCAGCATTTT
TRBD1	TRBV2	.	TRBJ1-2	CASRLDRVAPSRGYTF	TGTGCCAGCAGACTAGACAGGGTCGCACCCTCTAGGGGCTACACCTTC
.	TRBV9	.	TRBJ2-7	CASSMRDSESYEQYF	TGTGCCAGCAGCATGCGGGACAGCGAATCCTACGAGCAGTACTTC
TRBD2	TRBV5-1	.	TRBJ2-3	CASSPGLAGGRDTQYF	TGCGCCAGCAGCCCGGGACTAGCGGGGGGCAGAGATACGCAGTATTTT
TRBD1	TRBV19	.	TRBJ1-2	CASSNRQGHGYTF	TGTGCCAGTAGTAACCGACAGGGGCATGGCTACACCTTC
TRBD2	TRBV3-1/TRBV3-2	.	TRBJ2-3	CASSRRGGGGATDTQYF	TGTGCCAGCAGCCGAAGGGGTGGCGGGGGGGCCACAGATACGCAGTATTTT
TRBD1	TRBV30	.	TRBJ1-6	CAWSFTGQTNNSPLHF	TGTGCCTGGAGCTTTACGGGACAGACGAATAATTCACCCCTCCACTTT
TRBD2	TRBV5-3	.	TRBJ2-1	CARSLTSGRNEQFF	TGTGCCAGAAGCTTGACTAGCGGAAGGAATGAGCAGTTCTTC
.	TRBV9	.	TRBJ2-3	CASSPSTDTQYF	TGTGCCAGCAGCCCTAGCACAGATACGCAGTATTTT
.	TRBV2	.	TRBJ2-7	CASSEYRRGDEQYF	TGTGCCAGCAGTGAATATCGGCGGGGTGACGAGCAGTACTTC
TRBD1	TRBV28	.	TRBJ1-2	CASSGPGTGSGYYGYTF	TGTGCCAGCAGTGGCCCCGGGACAGGGTCAGGATACTATGGCTACACCTTC
.	TRBV3-1/TRBV3-2	once	TRBJ1-5	CASSPYQGLNQPQHF	TGTGCCAGCAGCCCCTATCAGGGGCTCAATCAGCCCCAGCATTTT
TRBD1	TRBV9	.	TRBJ2-1	CASSVMGQHSHEQFF	TGTGCCAGCAGCGTAATGGGACAGCACTCCCATGAGCAGTTCTTC
TRBD1	TRBV19	.	TRBJ2-7	CASSAGQGTSSYEQYF	TGTGCCAGTAGTGCGGGACAGGGCACGAGCTCCTACGAGCAGTACTTC
.	TRBV7-2	.	TRBJ2-1	CASSLATVGEQFF	TGTGCCAGCAGCTTAGCGACAGTCGGTGAGCAGTTCTTC
.	TRBV6-5	.	TRBJ1-1	CASSKQGMNTEAFF	TGTGCCAGCAGTAAACAGGGAATGAACACTGAAGCTTTCTTT
.	TRBV18	.	TRBJ2-7	CASSPDLGSHEQYF	TGTGCCAGCTCACCAGATCTCGGGAGCCACGAGCAGTACTTC
.	TRBV4-3	.	TRBJ2-1	CASSLRRSVGEQFF	TGCGCCAGCAGCCTAAGAAGATCGGTTGGTGAGCAGTTCTTC
.	TRBV11-3	.	TRBJ2-1	CASSFGDTGYNEQFF	TGTGCCAGCAGCTTCGGGGACACCGGCTACAATGAGCAGTTCTTC
TRBD2	TRBV15	.	TRBJ2-5	CATTKAGVGTQYF	TGTGCCACCACCAAAGCGGGAGTGGGGACCCAGTACTTC
TRBD1	TRBV7-3	.	TRBJ2-6	CASSLTGQVFGANVLTF	TGTGCCAGCAGCTTAACGGGACAGGTCTTTGGGGCCAACGTCCTGACTTTC
TRBD2	TRBV7-3	.	TRBJ2-1	CASSQNGLVNEQFF	TGTGCCAGCAGCCAAAATGGACTAGTCAATGAGCAGTTCTTC
.	TRBV9	.	TRBJ1-3	CASSSNNIAGNTIYF	TGTGCCAGCAGCTCCAACAACATCGCTGGAAACACCATATATTTT
.	TRBV12-3/TRBV12-4	.	TRBJ2-2	CAANRVTGELFF	TGTGCCGCGAACAGAGTCACCGGGGAGCTGTTTTTT
.	TRBV5-6	.	TRBJ2-2	CASSFGGRSGELFF	TGTGCCAGCAGCTTCGGAGGGCGCTCCGGGGAGCTGTTTTTT
TRBD2	TRBV3-1/TRBV3-2	.	TRBJ2-2	CASSQGGEAGGHTGELFF	TGTGCCAGCAGCCAAGGAGGGGAAGCGGGAGGGCACACCGGGGAGCTGTTTTTT